These T cell receptor beta chains were read from a single sample in a study of blood T cell repertoires in COVID-19. TCRdb keeps only in-frame clones here, not all; method: immunoSEQ multiplex PCR. This sample carries about 90,000 clones, 91% of them seen once, and the ten largest clones take about 1.7%. The sequenced sample was peripheral blood. Every receptor here comes from a human donor with active COVID-19. The donor label of this sample is uncertain. Both conserved end residues are part of each CDR3. Each record gives: V gene, J gene, clone size, D gene, CDR3 DNA, CDR3 protein. D genes are given only for firm matches. Clone size appears in some rows only: once, few, many, or a class for an expanded clone.

TRBV12-5	TRBJ2-7	NA	NA	TGTGCTAGTTACGGCGGGGAGAACTACGAGCAGTACTTC	CASYGGENYEQYF
TRBV7-2	TRBJ2-7	NA	TRBD1	TGTGCCAGCAGCTTAGATTTCCAGGGGGAATACGAGCAGTACTTC	CASSLDFQGEYEQYF
TRBV4-2	TRBJ2-1	NA	NA	TGTGCCAGCAGCCCCCAGGGCACCGTGGGGGCCGCATACAATGAGCAGTTCTTC	CASSPQGTVGAAYNEQFF
TRBV7-9	TRBJ2-7	NA	TRBD2	TGTGCCAGCAGCCCTGGGACTAGCGGGCTGGAAAGCTACGAGCAGTACTTC	CASSPGTSGLESYEQYF
TRBV5-1	TRBJ2-7	NA	TRBD1	TGCGCCAGCAGCTTGCAGGGGGCCTCCTACGAGCAGTACTTC	CASSLQGASYEQYF
TRBV2	TRBJ2-7	once	TRBD2	TGTGCCAGCAGCCACGGACTAGCGGGGGCCTCCTACGAGCAGTACTTC	CASSHGLAGASYEQYF
TRBV27	TRBJ1-1	NA	TRBD1	TGTGCCAGCAGTTTCCGCAGGGGGCTCAATACTGAAGCTTTCTTT	CASSFRRGLNTEAFF
TRBV6-5	TRBJ2-5	NA	NA	TGTGCCAGCAGTCCACTTTCTGGAGTACAAGAGACCCAGTACTTC	CASSPLSGVQETQYF
TRBV27	TRBJ1-1	NA	NA	TGTGCCAGCAAACCCGGGGGAGACACTGAAGCTTTCTTT	CASKPGGDTEAFF
TRBV9	TRBJ1-1	NA	NA	TGTGCCAGCAGCACGCAGGGACTGGTGAACACTGAAGCTTTCTTT	CASSTQGLVNTEAFF
TRBV5-4	TRBJ2-1	NA	NA	TGTGCCAGCAGTCGGGACGGGAGCTCCTACAATGAGCAGTTCTTC	CASSRDGSSYNEQFF
TRBV14	TRBJ2-7	once	TRBD1	TGTGCCAGCAGCTCACCGGGACAGGGCTACGAGCAGTACTTC	CASSSPGQGYEQYF
TRBV3-1/TRBV3-2	TRBJ1-5	once	NA	TGTGCCAGCAGCCAAGAGGAGCTCTATAGCAATCAGCCCCAGCATTTT	CASSQEELYSNQPQHF
TRBV6-5	TRBJ1-5	NA	NA	TGTGCCAGCAGGCCCCACTTCTATAGCAATCAGCCCCAGCATTTT	CASRPHFYSNQPQHF
TRBV5-8	TRBJ1-2	NA	NA	TGTGCCAGCAGCTTATATAACAGGGTCGTGTATGGCTACACCTTC	CASSLYNRVVYGYTF
TRBV5-4	TRBJ1-4	NA	NA	TGTGCCAGCAGCTTCGGGGGGACCACTAATGAAAAACTGTTTTTT	CASSFGGTTNEKLFF
TRBV4-1	TRBJ1-3	once	TRBD1	TGCGCCAGCAGCCAAGGAAGCCGCGAGGGGGCCTCTGGAAACACCATATATTTT	CASSQGSREGASGNTIYF
TRBV5-6	TRBJ1-1	NA	NA	TGTGCCAGCAGCGCTTGGCCGAGGGAAAACGCTTTCTTT	CASSAWPRENAFF
TRBV5-1	TRBJ1-2	NA	TRBD1	TGCGCCAGCAGCTTGCAGGGGGATGGCTACACCTTC	CASSLQGDGYTF
TRBV7-9	TRBJ1-2	NA	TRBD1	TGTGCCAGCAGAACAGGGGGTTCGGACTATGGCTACACCTTC	CASRTGGSDYGYTF